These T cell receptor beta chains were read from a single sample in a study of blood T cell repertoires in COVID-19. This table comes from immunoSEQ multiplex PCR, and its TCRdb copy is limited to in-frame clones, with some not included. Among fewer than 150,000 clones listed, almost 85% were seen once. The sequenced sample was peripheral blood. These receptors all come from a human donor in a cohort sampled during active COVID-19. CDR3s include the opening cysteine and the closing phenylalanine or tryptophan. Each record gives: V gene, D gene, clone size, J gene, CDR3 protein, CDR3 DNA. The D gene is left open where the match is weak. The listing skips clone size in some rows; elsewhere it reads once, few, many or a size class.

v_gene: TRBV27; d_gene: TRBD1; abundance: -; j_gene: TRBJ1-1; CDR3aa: CASSFGTGDYTEAFF; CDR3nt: TGTGCCAGCAGTTTCGGGACAGGTGACTACACTGAAGCTTTCTTT
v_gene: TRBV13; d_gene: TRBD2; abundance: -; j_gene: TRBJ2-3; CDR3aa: CASSLKAGGSTDTQYF; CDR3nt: TGTGCCAGCAGCTTAAAAGCGGGGGGGAGCACAGATACGCAGTATTTT
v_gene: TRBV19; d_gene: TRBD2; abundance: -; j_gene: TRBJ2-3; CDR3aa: CAAKTSGGSTDTQYF; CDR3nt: TGTGCCGCCAAAACTAGCGGAGGGAGCACAGATACGCAGTATTTT
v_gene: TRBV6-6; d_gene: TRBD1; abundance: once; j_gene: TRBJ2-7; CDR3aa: CASSRTGQGNGEQYF; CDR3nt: TGTGCCAGCAGTCGCACGGGACAGGGGAATGGAGAGCAGTACTTC
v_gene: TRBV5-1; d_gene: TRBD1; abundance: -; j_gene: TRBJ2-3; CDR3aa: CASSNRQGAADTQYF; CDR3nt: TGCGCCAGCAGCAACAGACAGGGGGCGGCAGATACGCAGTATTTT
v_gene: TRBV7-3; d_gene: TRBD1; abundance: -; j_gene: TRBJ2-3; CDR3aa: CASSLTGDRGRDTQYF; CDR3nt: TGTGCCAGCAGCTTAACAGGGGACAGGGGACGGGATACGCAGTATTTT
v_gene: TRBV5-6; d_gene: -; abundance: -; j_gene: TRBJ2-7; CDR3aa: CASSSTHLDRIGAYEQYF; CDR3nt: TGTGCCAGCAGCTCCACTCATCTCGACAGAATTGGGGCCTACGAGCAGTACTTC
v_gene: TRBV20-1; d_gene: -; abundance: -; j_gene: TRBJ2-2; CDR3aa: CSASSTERGNTGELFF; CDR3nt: TGCAGTGCTAGTTCGACTGAAAGGGGGAACACCGGGGAGCTGTTTTTT
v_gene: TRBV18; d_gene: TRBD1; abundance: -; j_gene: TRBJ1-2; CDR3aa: CASSPDRENGYTF; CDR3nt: TGTGCCAGCTCACCAGACAGGGAGAATGGCTACACCTTC
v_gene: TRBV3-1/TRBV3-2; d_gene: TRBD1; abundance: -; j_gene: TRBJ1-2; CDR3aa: CASTQRGQAGNYGYTF; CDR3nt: TGTGCCAGCACGCAGCGCGGACAGGCGGGTAACTATGGCTACACCTTC
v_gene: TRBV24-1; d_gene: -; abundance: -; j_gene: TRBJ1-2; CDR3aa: CATSNSAPRLWGYTF; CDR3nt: TGTGCCACCAGTAACAGTGCCCCTCGTCTGTGGGGCTACACCTTC
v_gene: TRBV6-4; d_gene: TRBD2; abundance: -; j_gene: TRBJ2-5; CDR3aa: CASSPGTRVETQYF; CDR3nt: TGTGCCAGCAGCCCCGGGACTAGAGTAGAGACCCAGTACTTC
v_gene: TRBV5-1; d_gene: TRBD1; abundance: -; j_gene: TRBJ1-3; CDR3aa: CASSHQTGGLGNTIYF; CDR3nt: TGCGCCAGCAGCCATCAAACAGGGGGCCTTGGAAACACCATATATTTT
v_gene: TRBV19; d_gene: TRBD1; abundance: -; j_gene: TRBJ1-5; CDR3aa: CASKPRDRRYNQPQHF; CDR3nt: TGTGCCAGTAAACCCAGGGACAGGAGATACAATCAGCCCCAGCATTTT
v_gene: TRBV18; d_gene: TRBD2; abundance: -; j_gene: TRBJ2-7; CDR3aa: CASSPRQRGSSYEQYF; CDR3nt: TGTGCCAGCTCACCACGCCAGCGCGGGAGCTCCTACGAGCAGTACTTC
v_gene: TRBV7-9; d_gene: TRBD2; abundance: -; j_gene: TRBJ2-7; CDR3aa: CASSQSGAVWYF; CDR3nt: TGTGCCAGCAGCCAAAGCGGGGCCGTCTGGTACTTC
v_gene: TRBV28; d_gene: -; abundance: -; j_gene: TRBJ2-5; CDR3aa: CASTPGGPRETQYF; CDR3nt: TGTGCCAGCACCCCAGGAGGTCCTCGGGAGACCCAGTACTTC
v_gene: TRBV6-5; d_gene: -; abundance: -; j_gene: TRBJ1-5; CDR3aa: CASSYRGANNQPQHF; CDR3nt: TGTGCCAGCAGTTACCGGGGGGCGAACAATCAGCCCCAGCATTTT
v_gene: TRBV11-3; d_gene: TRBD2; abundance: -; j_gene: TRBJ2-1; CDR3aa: CASSLASSGGGNEQFF; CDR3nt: TGTGCCAGCAGCTTAGCATCTAGCGGGGGCGGCAATGAGCAGTTCTTC
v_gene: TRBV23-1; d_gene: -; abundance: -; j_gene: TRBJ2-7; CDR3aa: CASSPYQGGHEQYF; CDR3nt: TGCGCCAGCAGTCCCTACCAGGGTGGGCATGAGCAGTACTTC
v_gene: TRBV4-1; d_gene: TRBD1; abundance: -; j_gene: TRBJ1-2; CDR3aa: CASSQEGTGSAPAARYGYTF; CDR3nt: TGCGCCAGCAGCCAAGAGGGGACAGGTTCTGCACCTGCGGCCCGCTATGGCTACACCTTC
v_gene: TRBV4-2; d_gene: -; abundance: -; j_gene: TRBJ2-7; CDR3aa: CASSKEGGYEQYF; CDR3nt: TGTGCCAGCAGCAAAGAAGGGGGATACGAGCAGTACTTC
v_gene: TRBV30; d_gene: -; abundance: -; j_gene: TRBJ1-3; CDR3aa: CAWRETGSGNTIYF; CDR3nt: TGTGCCTGGAGGGAAACAGGCTCTGGAAACACCATATATTTT
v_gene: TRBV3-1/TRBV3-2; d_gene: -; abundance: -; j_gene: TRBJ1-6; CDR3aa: CASSPTEGTSPLHF; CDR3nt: TGTGCCAGCAGCCCGACAGAAGGTACCTCACCCCTCCACTTT
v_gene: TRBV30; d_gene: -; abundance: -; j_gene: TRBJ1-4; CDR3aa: CAWSVGTSWEKLFF; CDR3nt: TGTGCCTGGAGTGTGGGGACTTCCTGGGAAAAACTGTTTTTT
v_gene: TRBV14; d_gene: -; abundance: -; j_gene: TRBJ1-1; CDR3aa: CASSLNRNTEAFF; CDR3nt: TGTGCCAGCAGCCTTAACAGGAACACTGAAGCTTTCTTT